A selection of T cell receptor beta chains follows, all from one sample in a study of CD8 T cells in ankylosing spondylitis. TCRdb re-derived calls from the 5' RACE reads in MiXCR, one entry per CDR3 protein. The repertoire holds hundreds of thousands of distinct CDR3 sequences, with 20% to 30% as singletons. The sample was blood, either unsorted or a sorted T cell fraction (not recorded which). These receptors came from a male donor with ankylosing spondylitis. Each CDR3 is given with its conserved first and last residue. D genes are given only for firm matches. Size is omitted from some rows. Given values are once, few, many or a class for expanded clones.

TRBD1	TRBV29-1	.	TRBJ1-2	TGCAGCGTTGGCCCCGGACAGGGCGAAGCCTTC	CSVGPGQGEAF
.	TRBV3-1	.	TRBJ2-4	TGTGCCAGCAGCCGATCCACCATAGCCAAAAACATTCAGTACTTC	CASSRSTIAKNIQYF
TRBD2	TRBV20-1	.	TRBJ2-3	TGCAGTGTTAAACCACTAGCGGAGACCGTCTTT	CSVKPLAETVF
TRBD1	TRBV20-1	.	TRBJ2-3	TGCAGTGCCCCGGGACAGGTTGGCACAGATACGCAGTATTTT	CSAPGQVGTDTQYF
.	TRBV5-1	.	TRBJ1-5	TGCGCCAGCAGCTTGAGGCCAGGCTCCGAAGGAAATCAGCCCCAGCATTTT	CASSLRPGSEGNQPQHF
.	TRBV6-1	.	TRBJ2-1	TGTGCCAGCAGTGAATTGGCGACGGGACATTACAATGAGCAGTTCTTC	CASSELATGHYNEQFF
.	TRBV5-1	many	TRBJ2-2	TGCGCCAGCAGCTTGGAAGCGAACACCGGGGAGCTGTTTTTT	CASSLEANTGELFF
TRBD1	TRBV12-3/TRBV12-4	.	TRBJ1-6	TGTGCCAGCAGTCCTCGACAGGGGGCAAATTCACCCCTCCACTTT	CASSPRQGANSPLHF
.	TRBV25-1	.	TRBJ1-1	TGTGCCAGCAAGGGTCCGGCGGGTGAAGCTTTCTTT	CASKGPAGEAFF
.	TRBV6-5	few	TRBJ1-2	TGTGCCAGCAGTTACGAGAAGGGAGGCCCCACCTATGGCTACACCTTC	CASSYEKGGPTYGYTF
.	TRBV27	.	TRBJ2-3	TGTGCCAGCAGTCTCAAACCCACAGATACGCAGTATTTT	CASSLKPTDTQYF
TRBD2	TRBV20-1	.	TRBJ2-5	TGCAGTGCTGAGTATAGCGGGAGGGCCTTTGAGACCCAGTACTTC	CSAEYSGRAFETQYF
.	TRBV5-5	.	TRBJ1-5	TGTGCCAGCAGTTTCAGCCATGGGGGCAATCAGCCCCAGCATTTT	CASSFSHGGNQPQHF
.	TRBV7-8	.	TRBJ2-5	TGTGCCAGTACTGTGACCGGTGAAGAGACCCAGTACTTC	CASTVTGEETQYF
TRBD1	TRBV20-1	few	TRBJ2-2	TGCAGTGCTAGCCCGGGACAGATCATGTCCGGGGAGCTGTTTTTT	CSASPGQIMSGELFF
.	TRBV5-1	many	TRBJ2-2	TGCGCCAGCAGCTTGTTGCAGAACACCGGGGAGCTGTTTTTT	CASSLLQNTGELFF
TRBD1	TRBV5-1	few	TRBJ1-1	TGCGCCAGCAGCTTGAGCCCGGGACAGGGGCAAGCTTTCTTT	CASSLSPGQGQAFF
TRBD2	TRBV5-1	many	TRBJ2-1	TGCGCCAGCAGCTTGGGCCCTAGCGGGAGTTATGAGCAGTTCTTC	CASSLGPSGSYEQFF
TRBD2	TRBV6-5	few	TRBJ2-3	TGTGCCAGCAGTTACGGCGGGAGGGCAGATACGCAGTATTTT	CASSYGGRADTQYF
.	TRBV11-2	once	TRBJ1-4	TGTGCCAGCAGCTTAGGGGTCAGGGGCAATGAAAAACTGTTTTTT	CASSLGVRGNEKLFF
.	TRBV7-9	.	TRBJ1-2	TGTGCCAGCAGCTTGGATGGACTTAACTATGGCTACACCTTC	CASSLDGLNYGYTF
TRBD2	TRBV4-2	.	TRBJ2-5	TGTGCCAGCAGCCTGATGGGTCCGGCGACTAGCGGGAGATCAAGGGGGGAGACCCAGTACTTC	CASSLMGPATSGRSRGETQYF
.	TRBV15	.	TRBJ2-5	TGTGCCACCAGCAGGGGTCAAGAGACCCAGTACTTC	CATSRGQETQYF
.	TRBV29-1	few	TRBJ2-5	TGCAGCGTTGGAAGACGGGAGACCCAGTACTTC	CSVGRRETQYF
.	TRBV15	few	TRBJ1-2	TGTGCCACCAGCAGACGAACGGGCCTCACTTCAGGGTATGGCTACACCTTC	CATSRRTGLTSGYGYTF
.	TRBV6-2/TRBV6-3	few	TRBJ1-1	TGTGCCAGCAGTTCACAAACCCAGGCTTTCTTT	CASSSQTQAFF
.	TRBV4-2	.	TRBJ2-5	TGTGCCAGCAGCCCCCTGGGCAGGCAACAAGAGACCCAGTACTTC	CASSPLGRQQETQYF
.	TRBV5-1	.	TRBJ1-5	TGCGCCAGCAGCCGGGACGGCTCAGGGCAGCCCCAGCATTTT	CASSRDGSGQPQHF
TRBD1	TRBV24-1	once	TRBJ1-5	TGTGCCACCAGTGGGACAGGGTATAATCAGCCCCAGCATTTT	CATSGTGYNQPQHF
.	TRBV20-1	few	TRBJ1-5	TGCAGTGCTAGGGGGAGGGGAGGGGGGTATCAGCCCCAGCATTTT	CSARGRGGGYQPQHF
.	TRBV20-1	few	TRBJ1-1	TGCAGTGCTAAAGAAGGTTTGGGTGAAGCTTTCTTT	CSAKEGLGEAFF
.	TRBV20-1	few	TRBJ2-3	TGCAGTGCTAGCCATACTGGGACAGATACGCAGTATTTT	CSASHTGTDTQYF
.	TRBV6-1	few	TRBJ1-1	TGTGCCAGCAAAACAGGTTACACTGAAGCTTTCTTT	CASKTGYTEAFF
.	TRBV5-1	.	TRBJ2-5	TGCGCCAGCAGCTTGGCCGGGTGGGAAGAGACCCAGTACTTC	CASSLAGWEETQYF
.	TRBV6-1	.	TRBJ1-1	TGTGCCAGCAGCACCTACGCACAGGCCACTGAAGCTTTCTTT	CASSTYAQATEAFF
TRBD1	TRBV5-4	few	TRBJ2-1	TGTGCCAGCAGCACCCGGGACAGGGCCTACGGTGAGCAGTTCTTC	CASSTRDRAYGEQFF
.	TRBV20-1	few	TRBJ1-5	TGCAGTGCTCAGACGAGCACCGGGGGCGCACCTTATAGCAATCAGCCCCAGCATTTT	CSAQTSTGGAPYSNQPQHF
TRBD2	TRBV20-1	many	TRBJ2-1	TGCAGTGCTCGGGAGCTAGCGGCCGACAATGAGCAGTTCTTC	CSARELAADNEQFF
.	TRBV7-2	.	TRBJ2-2	TGTGCCAGCAGCTTAGGCCCAACCACCGGGGAGCTGTTTTTT	CASSLGPTTGELFF
.	TRBV11-2	once	TRBJ1-3	TGTGCCAGCAGCCATCCAGGGAGTCAGCGAGGAAACACCATATATTTT	CASSHPGSQRGNTIYF
TRBD1	TRBV6-1	.	TRBJ2-7	TGTGCCAGCAGTGAAGTTGGGACAGGGGAGCAGTACTTC	CASSEVGTGEQYF
.	TRBV12-3/TRBV12-4	few	TRBJ2-7	TGTGCCAGCAGTAAATCCTACGAGCAGTACTTC	CASSKSYEQYF
TRBD2	TRBV10-3	.	TRBJ2-5	TGTGCCATCAGTGAGTCGCCCAGCGGGGGCCAAGAGACCCAGTACTTC	CAISESPSGGQETQYF
TRBD1	TRBV5-1	few	TRBJ2-3	TGCGCCAGCAGCTTAGGGGGCTCCCCCACAGATACGCAGTATTTT	CASSLGGSPTDTQYF
.	TRBV2	few	TRBJ2-1	TGTGCCAGCACCCTTTTTAGCTACAATGAGCAGTTCTTC	CASTLFSYNEQFF
TRBD1	TRBV7-8	few	TRBJ1-2	TGTGCCAGCAGCGCGTTGCCAGGGACAGGGGGGAAGTATGGCTACACCTTC	CASSALPGTGGKYGYTF
TRBD2	TRBV2	few	TRBJ2-1	TGTGCCAGCACCCCCCGGACTAGCGGGATGGGTGAGCAGTTCTTC	CASTPRTSGMGEQFF
TRBD2	TRBV28	.	TRBJ2-2	TGTGCCACCCAGCCCCTAGCGGGTCAGAACACCGGGGAGCTGTTTTTT	CATQPLAGQNTGELFF
TRBD1	TRBV3-1	few	TRBJ1-5	TGTGCCAGCAGCCAAAATGCGGGACAGGGACATCAGCCCCAGCATTTT	CASSQNAGQGHQPQHF
TRBD2	TRBV20-1	.	TRBJ2-1	TGCAGTGCTAGAGGCGGGAGACGGAATGAGCAGTTCTTC	CSARGGRRNEQFF